The rows below give T cell receptor beta chains drawn from one sample of a study of T cell responses to AZD1222 COVID-19 vaccine. TCRdb keeps only in-frame clones here, not all; method: immunoSEQ multiplex PCR. The sample carries under 140,000 clones, around 81% recorded once. The sample was peripheral blood, taken on day 0 of AZD1222 vaccination. These receptors were obtained from an adult in good health. The CDR3 runs from the conserved cysteine through the conserved F or W. The D gene is left open where the match is weak. The listing skips clone size in some rows; elsewhere it reads once, few, many or a size class.

d_call: -
j_call: TRBJ2-7
v_call: TRBV5-6
clone_size: -
cdr3_nt: TGTGCCAGCAGCTTGGCTCAACCAGGCGGCTCCTACGAGCAGTACTTC
cdr3_aa: CASSLAQPGGSYEQYF

d_call: TRBD1
j_call: TRBJ2-4
v_call: TRBV7-2
clone_size: few
cdr3_nt: TGTGCCAGCAGCCCAAACAGGGGGCGGGAAAACATTCAGTACTTC
cdr3_aa: CASSPNRGRENIQYF

d_call: -
j_call: TRBJ1-2
v_call: TRBV4-3
clone_size: once
cdr3_nt: TGCGCCAGCAGCCTCACGGGGTTAGGGAACTATGGCTACACCTTC
cdr3_aa: CASSLTGLGNYGYTF

d_call: TRBD1
j_call: TRBJ1-2
v_call: TRBV19
clone_size: -
cdr3_nt: TGTGCCAGTAGTCCGACAGGGCCCACCTATGGCTACACCTTC
cdr3_aa: CASSPTGPTYGYTF

d_call: -
j_call: TRBJ2-7
v_call: TRBV19
clone_size: -
cdr3_nt: TGTGCCAGTAGTATAGGGGGATACGAGCAGTACTTC
cdr3_aa: CASSIGGYEQYF

d_call: TRBD2
j_call: TRBJ2-5
v_call: TRBV3-1/TRBV3-2
clone_size: -
cdr3_nt: TGTGCCAGCAGCCAAGGGCCAGCGGGGGGGGTTATACAAGAGACCCAGTACTTC
cdr3_aa: CASSQGPAGGVIQETQYF

d_call: -
j_call: TRBJ1-5
v_call: TRBV3-1/TRBV3-2
clone_size: -
cdr3_nt: TGTGCCAGCAGCCGCGGAGATAATCAGCCCCAGCATTTT
cdr3_aa: CASSRGDNQPQHF

d_call: TRBD2
j_call: TRBJ2-7
v_call: TRBV9
clone_size: -
cdr3_nt: TGTGCCAGCAGCGAGGGACTAGCGGGAGCCGAGCAGTACTTC
cdr3_aa: CASSEGLAGAEQYF

d_call: TRBD1
j_call: TRBJ2-2
v_call: TRBV2
clone_size: -
cdr3_nt: TGTGCCAGAGGGACAGGGGGCACCGGGGAGCTGTTTTTT
cdr3_aa: CARGTGGTGELFF

d_call: TRBD2
j_call: TRBJ2-3
v_call: TRBV7-9
clone_size: -
cdr3_nt: TGTGCCAGCAGCCATGGGACTAGCGTAGGGGATACGCAGTATTTT
cdr3_aa: CASSHGTSVGDTQYF

d_call: TRBD1
j_call: TRBJ1-6
v_call: TRBV5-1
clone_size: medium-sized
cdr3_nt: TGCGCCAGCAGACAGGGGGCGGGCAATTCACCCCTCCACTTT
cdr3_aa: CASRQGAGNSPLHF

d_call: TRBD2
j_call: TRBJ2-1
v_call: TRBV4-1
clone_size: -
cdr3_nt: TGCGCCAGCAGCCAAGATTGGGGGGGCAATGAGCAGTTCTTC
cdr3_aa: CASSQDWGGNEQFF

d_call: TRBD1
j_call: TRBJ1-3
v_call: TRBV5-4
clone_size: few
cdr3_nt: TGTGCCAGCAGCCAAGGGACAGGGGGAAACACCATATATTTT
cdr3_aa: CASSQGTGGNTIYF

d_call: -
j_call: TRBJ2-5
v_call: TRBV11-2
clone_size: -
cdr3_nt: TGTGCCAGCAGTAGAGCGGGAGAGACCCAGTACTTC
cdr3_aa: CASSRAGETQYF

d_call: TRBD1
j_call: TRBJ1-1
v_call: TRBV7-9
clone_size: -
cdr3_nt: TGTGCCAGCAGTTTGGACAGGTACGCTGAAGCTTTCTTT
cdr3_aa: CASSLDRYAEAFF

d_call: TRBD1
j_call: TRBJ2-5
v_call: TRBV10-3
clone_size: -
cdr3_nt: TGTGCCATCAGTGACCGAGGACAGGGGGACACGGAGACCCAGTACTTC
cdr3_aa: CAISDRGQGDTETQYF

d_call: -
j_call: TRBJ1-6
v_call: TRBV9
clone_size: -
cdr3_nt: TGTGCCAGCAGCGTTGACACGAGCTCCTATAATTCACCCCTCCACTTT
cdr3_aa: CASSVDTSSYNSPLHF

d_call: TRBD2
j_call: TRBJ2-3
v_call: TRBV6-2/TRBV6-3
clone_size: -
cdr3_nt: TGTGCCAGCAGTTACTCGGGTTGGCTAGCGGGAGGAGGGGGCACAGATACGCAGTATTTT
cdr3_aa: CASSYSGWLAGGGGTDTQYF

d_call: -
j_call: TRBJ1-5
v_call: TRBV5-8
clone_size: -
cdr3_nt: TGTGCCAGCAGCTTTGCCCCGAGTAGTCAGCCCCAGCATTTT
cdr3_aa: CASSFAPSSQPQHF

d_call: TRBD1
j_call: TRBJ1-2
v_call: TRBV15
clone_size: -
cdr3_nt: TGTGCCACCAGCTCGGGAGGGACAGGGGGATTCGGCTACACCTTC
cdr3_aa: CATSSGGTGGFGYTF

d_call: -
j_call: TRBJ2-1
v_call: TRBV3-1/TRBV3-2
clone_size: -
cdr3_nt: TGTGCCAGCAGTAGCCTTAGGACTACCTACAATGAGCAGTTCTTC
cdr3_aa: CASSSLRTTYNEQFF

d_call: -
j_call: TRBJ2-5
v_call: TRBV7-9
clone_size: -
cdr3_nt: TGTGCCAGCAGCCCCTGGGGAAGGGGAGAGACCCAGTACTTC
cdr3_aa: CASSPWGRGETQYF

d_call: TRBD1
j_call: TRBJ2-7
v_call: TRBV19
clone_size: -
cdr3_nt: TGTGCCAGTAGCGATCACGCGGGACAGGGGTCCTACGAGCAGTACTTC
cdr3_aa: CASSDHAGQGSYEQYF

d_call: TRBD1
j_call: TRBJ1-1
v_call: TRBV5-1
clone_size: -
cdr3_nt: TGCGCCAGCAGCTCGTGGACAGGGGCTGAAGCTTTCTTT
cdr3_aa: CASSSWTGAEAFF

d_call: -
j_call: TRBJ1-2
v_call: TRBV5-1
clone_size: -
cdr3_nt: TGCGCCAGCAGCTTGGTCGGACAGCCGGTTGATGGCTACACCTTC
cdr3_aa: CASSLVGQPVDGYTF

d_call: TRBD1
j_call: TRBJ1-6
v_call: TRBV6-5
clone_size: -
cdr3_nt: TGTGCCAGCACCAGGGACAGGGGATTTAATTCACCCCTCCACTTT
cdr3_aa: CASTRDRGFNSPLHF

d_call: TRBD2
j_call: TRBJ2-7
v_call: TRBV7-9
clone_size: -
cdr3_nt: TGTGCCAGCAGCCCAGAGGGACTAGCGGGAGACGAGCAGTACTTC
cdr3_aa: CASSPEGLAGDEQYF

d_call: -
j_call: TRBJ1-1
v_call: TRBV12-3/TRBV12-4
clone_size: -
cdr3_nt: TGTGCCAGCAGAATAGGGGACAACACTGAAGCTTTCTTT
cdr3_aa: CASRIGDNTEAFF

d_call: -
j_call: TRBJ1-2
v_call: TRBV28
clone_size: few
cdr3_nt: TGTGCCAGCAGTTTGGGACAACATTCTCATGGCTACACCTTC
cdr3_aa: CASSLGQHSHGYTF

d_call: TRBD2
j_call: TRBJ2-7
v_call: TRBV19
clone_size: -
cdr3_nt: TGTGCCAGTAGCCCACTTTCGGGGGGTTACGAGCAGTACTTC
cdr3_aa: CASSPLSGGYEQYF

d_call: -
j_call: TRBJ1-6
v_call: TRBV6-6
clone_size: few
cdr3_nt: TGTGCCAGCAGCCGCCGGAGGGGTGAGGGTTCACCCCTCCACTTT
cdr3_aa: CASSRRRGEGSPLHF

d_call: -
j_call: TRBJ1-5
v_call: TRBV19
clone_size: -
cdr3_nt: TGTGCCAGTAGTATAGTCGGATATAGCAATCAGCCCCAGCATTTT
cdr3_aa: CASSIVGYSNQPQHF